The clone carrying this T cell receptor beta chain was found many times. Its antigen is undetermined. These data belong to a study of T-cell reconstitution after alpha-beta-depleted transplantation in children. Study-wide points: Newly generated T cells supplied most T-cell counts and diversity one year post-transplant.

Unique molecular identifiers were incorporated during preparation of the TCRbeta library. Each CDR3 protein gets one entry after TCRdb re-called the PCR reads with MiXCR. The sample comprises approximately 300,000 distinct CDR3 sequences, 6.5% to 9% of which are singletons, and about 9.3% rests with the top ten. The CDR3 covers 13 residues. Germline lookup yields CDR1 MDHEN and CDR2 SYDVKM. V dropped 3 bases and J dropped 3 bases, with 3 bases sitting between them. The TCR was taken from a female patient between 2 and 15 years old who had a stem cell transplant for Fanconi anemia, so the T cells may come from the graft donor. Here the sequenced sample was peripheral blood, taken 360 days after TCRalphabeta/CD19-depleted stem cell transplant. V and J are TRBV28 and TRBJ2-6; no clear D. As DNA, the CDR3 is TGTGCCAGCAGTTTGGGTGGGGCCAACGTCCTGACTTTC. Translated: CASSLGGANVLTF.